This TCR beta chain was sequenced in a study of T cell repertoires in cytomegalovirus infection (dated by TCRdb to the late 2010s). In the study overall: Because public TCR beta signatures pointed to carriage of CMV infection together with the matching HLA type, the HLA type of each donor mattered for the analysis. Results and caveats for the whole study, not just this receptor: In both this cohort and an independent 352-donor cohort, the cumulative frequency of public TCR beta family members distinguished carriers of CMV infection plus the relevant HLA type. The ex vivo response was dominated by HLA-C-restricted CMV-specific TCR beta clonotypes, which also provided the single most frequent clonotype in two of eight donors.

At least ten counts were recorded for this clonotype. No cognate antigen has been identified for it. No base-level quality is on record; no much larger clone is a single base apart. This sample was sequenced with an Illumina HiSeq 1500. TCRdb handled the public reads itself, with Q25 trimming in fastp and clone calling in MiXCR, and kept productive beta chains. Every entry covers one CDR3 protein and lists the most common genes and DNA from its rows. Here the sample has 250,000 to 300,000 distinct CDR3 sequences; about a sixth occur a single time. In total, the top ten clones hold around 43% of the sample. This TCR was recovered from a human donor in good health (CMV status not recorded). Some clones in this sample may be carry-over from other donors' samples. Source material: CD8+ T cells from PBMCs.

The DNA is TGTGCCAGCAGCTTGAGGGTTCGTGTCGCTGAAGCTTTCTTT. It translates to CASSLRVRVAEAFF. In this chain, TRBV7-2 is recombined with TRBJ1-1; the D gene assignment is ambiguous. The CDR3 runs 14 residues from the cysteine to the phenylalanine. Left in the record is the CDR3 DNA by itself, 42 bases read in frame from the first base. CDR1 and CDR2 were assigned from the germline V gene as SGHTA and FQGNSA. Relative to germline, V is 3 bases shorter and J is 6 bases shorter, with 14 bases between their ends.